This T cell receptor (beta chain) was sequenced for a study of T cell responses to AZD1222 COVID-19 vaccine. Sequencing was performed with immunoSEQ multiplex PCR; in TCRdb, only in-frame clones are kept and a portion is missing. The table includes around 130,000 clones, roughly nine tenths detected once. The study, taken as a whole, reports: Spike-wide vaccine-associated CD4 TCRs dominated at 160-218 and 743-854. Repertoire sampling occurred only after the peak T cell response.

As for this clone: What it binds is unknown.

The CDR3 sequence is 16 residues long. Germline V gives CDR1 SGDLS, CDR2 YYNGEE. V shed 0 bases and J shed 0 bases, with 9 bases lying between them. V is TRBV9 and J is TRBJ2-2; D is perhaps TRBD2 (5 bases). This receptor was taken from an adult in good health. The material was peripheral blood, obtained on day 0 of AZD1222 vaccination. CDR3 loop: CASSVGTQPNTGELFF. CDR3 coding DNA: TGTGCCAGCAGCGTAGGGACTCAACCGAACACCGGGGAGCTGTTTTTT.